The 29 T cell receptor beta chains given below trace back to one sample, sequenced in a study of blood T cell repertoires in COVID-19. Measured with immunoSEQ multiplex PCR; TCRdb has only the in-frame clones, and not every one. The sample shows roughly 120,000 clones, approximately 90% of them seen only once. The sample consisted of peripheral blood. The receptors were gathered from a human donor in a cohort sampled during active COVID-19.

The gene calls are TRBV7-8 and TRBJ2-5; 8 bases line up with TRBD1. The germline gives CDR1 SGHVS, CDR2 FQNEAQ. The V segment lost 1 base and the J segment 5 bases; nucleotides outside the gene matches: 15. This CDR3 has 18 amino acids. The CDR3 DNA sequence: TGTGCCAGCAGCTTAGATCCGGGGTCCGACAGGGGAAAGGAGACCCAGTACTTC. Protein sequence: CASSLDPGSDRGKETQYF.

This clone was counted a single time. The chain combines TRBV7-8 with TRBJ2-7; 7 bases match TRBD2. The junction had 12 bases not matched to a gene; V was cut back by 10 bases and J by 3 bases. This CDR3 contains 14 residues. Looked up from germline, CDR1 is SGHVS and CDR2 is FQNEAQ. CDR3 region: CATTRGVRFYEQYF. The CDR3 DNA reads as TGTGCCACCACTCGGGGGGTTCGATTCTACGAGCAGTACTTC.

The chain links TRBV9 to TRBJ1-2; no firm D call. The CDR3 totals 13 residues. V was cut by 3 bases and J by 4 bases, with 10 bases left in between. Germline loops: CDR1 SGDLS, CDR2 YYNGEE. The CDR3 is CASSDGVVYGYTF. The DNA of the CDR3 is TGTGCCAGCAGCGACGGGGTCGTCTATGGCTACACCTTC.

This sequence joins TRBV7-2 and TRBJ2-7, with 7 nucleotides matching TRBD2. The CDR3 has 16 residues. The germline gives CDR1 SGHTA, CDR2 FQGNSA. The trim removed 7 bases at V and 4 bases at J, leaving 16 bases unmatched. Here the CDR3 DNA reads TGTGCCAGCACATTAGGAGGTGGCGGGGGACGATACGAGCAGTACTTC. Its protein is CASTLGGGGGRYEQYF.

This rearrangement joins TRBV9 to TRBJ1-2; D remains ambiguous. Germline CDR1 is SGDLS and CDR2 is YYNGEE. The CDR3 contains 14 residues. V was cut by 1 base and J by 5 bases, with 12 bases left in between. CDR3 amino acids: CASSVTPDGYGYTF. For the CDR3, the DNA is TGTGCCAGCAGCGTAACCCCTGACGGGTATGGCTACACCTTC.

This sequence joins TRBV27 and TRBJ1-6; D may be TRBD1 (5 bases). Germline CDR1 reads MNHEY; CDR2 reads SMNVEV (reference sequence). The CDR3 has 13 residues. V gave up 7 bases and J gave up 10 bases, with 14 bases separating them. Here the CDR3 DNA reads TGTGCCAGCACCCAGGGTTTGGGGTCACCCCTCCACTTT. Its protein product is CASTQGLGSPLHF.

The chain's CDR3 is CASREWGSEQFF. For the CDR3, the DNA is TGTGCCAGCAGGGAGTGGGGCAGTGAGCAGTTCTTC. This sequence joins TRBV7-9 and TRBJ2-1, with D tentatively TRBD1 (5 bases). The length of the CDR3 is 12 residues. Germline lookup yields CDR1 SEHNR and CDR2 FQNEAQ (reference sequence). The ends were cut back, 6 bases at V and 9 bases at J, with 12 bases in the middle. Full variable domain (remainder filled in from reference TRBV7-9 and TRBJ2-1): DTGVSQNPRHKITKRGQNVTFRCDPISEHNRLYWYRQTLGQGPEFLTYFQNEAQLEKSRLLSDRFSAERPKGSFSTLEIQRTEQGDSAMYLCASREWGSEQFFGPGTRLTVL.

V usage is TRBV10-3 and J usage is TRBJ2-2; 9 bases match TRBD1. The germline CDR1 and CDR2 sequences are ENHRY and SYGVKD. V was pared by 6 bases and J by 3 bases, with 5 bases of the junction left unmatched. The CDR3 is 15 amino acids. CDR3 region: CAIRNRDRDTGELFF. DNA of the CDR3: TGTGCCATCAGGAACCGGGACAGGGACACCGGGGAGCTGTTTTTT.

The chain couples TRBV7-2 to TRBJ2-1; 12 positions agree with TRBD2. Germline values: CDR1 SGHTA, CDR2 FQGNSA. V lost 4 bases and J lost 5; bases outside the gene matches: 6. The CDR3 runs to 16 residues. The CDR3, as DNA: TGTGCCAGCAGCTCAGACCTAGCGGGAGGGAACAATGAGCAGTTCTTC. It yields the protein CASSSDLAGGNNEQFF. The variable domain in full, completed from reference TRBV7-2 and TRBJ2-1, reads GAGVSQSPSNKVTEKGKDVELRCDPISGHTALYWYRQSLGQGLEFLIYFQGNSAPDKSGLPSDRFSAERTGGSVSTLTIQRTQQEDSAVYLCASSSDLAGGNNEQFFGPGTRLTVL.

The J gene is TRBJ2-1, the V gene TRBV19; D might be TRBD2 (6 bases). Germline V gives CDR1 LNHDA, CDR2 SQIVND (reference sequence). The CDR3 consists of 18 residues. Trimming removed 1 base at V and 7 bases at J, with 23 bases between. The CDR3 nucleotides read TGTGCCAGTAGTATAGGGGGTTTGGGGGGTTCGGTAGGGAATGAGCAGTTCTTC. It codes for CASSIGGLGGSVGNEQFF.

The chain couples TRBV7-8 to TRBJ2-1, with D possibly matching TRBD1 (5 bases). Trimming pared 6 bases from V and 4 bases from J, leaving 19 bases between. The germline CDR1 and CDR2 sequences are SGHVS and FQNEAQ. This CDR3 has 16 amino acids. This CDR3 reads CASRSTADGHYNEQFF. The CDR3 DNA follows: TGTGCCAGCAGGTCTACCGCAGATGGACATTACAATGAGCAGTTCTTC. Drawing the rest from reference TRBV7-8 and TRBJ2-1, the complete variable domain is GAGVSQSPRYKVAKRGQDVALRCDPISGHVSLFWYQQALGQGPEFLTYFQNEAQLDKSGLPSDRFFAERPEGSVSTLKIQRTQQEDSAVYLCASRSTADGHYNEQFFGPGTRLTVL.

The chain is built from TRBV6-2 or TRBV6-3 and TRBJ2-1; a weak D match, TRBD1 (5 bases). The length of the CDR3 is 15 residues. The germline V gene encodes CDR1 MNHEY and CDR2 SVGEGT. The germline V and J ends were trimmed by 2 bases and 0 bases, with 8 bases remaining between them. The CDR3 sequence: CASSYGGASYNEQFF. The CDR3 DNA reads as TGTGCCAGCAGTTACGGTGGGGCCTCCTACAATGAGCAGTTCTTC.

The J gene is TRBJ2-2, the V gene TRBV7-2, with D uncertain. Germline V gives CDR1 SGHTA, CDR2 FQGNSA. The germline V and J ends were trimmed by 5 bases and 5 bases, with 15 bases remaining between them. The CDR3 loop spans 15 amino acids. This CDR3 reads CASSPRRSTTGELFF. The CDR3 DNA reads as TGTGCCAGCAGCCCGAGACGGAGTACAACCGGGGAGCTGTTTTTT.

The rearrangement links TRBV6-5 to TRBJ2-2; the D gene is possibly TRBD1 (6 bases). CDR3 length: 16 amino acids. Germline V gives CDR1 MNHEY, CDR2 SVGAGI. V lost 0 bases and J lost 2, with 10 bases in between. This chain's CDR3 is CASSYSPRGNTGELFF. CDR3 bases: TGTGCCAGCAGTTACTCTCCCAGGGGAAACACCGGGGAGCTGTTTTTT.

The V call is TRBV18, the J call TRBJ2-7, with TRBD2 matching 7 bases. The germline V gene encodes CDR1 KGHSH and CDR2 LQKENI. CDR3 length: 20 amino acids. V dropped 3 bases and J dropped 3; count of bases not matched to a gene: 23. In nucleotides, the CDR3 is TGTGCCAGCTCACCTTTCCGGGGCAAGACTGTGCGGGAGAAGGTCTACGAGCAGTACTTC. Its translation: CASSPFRGKTVREKVYEQYF.

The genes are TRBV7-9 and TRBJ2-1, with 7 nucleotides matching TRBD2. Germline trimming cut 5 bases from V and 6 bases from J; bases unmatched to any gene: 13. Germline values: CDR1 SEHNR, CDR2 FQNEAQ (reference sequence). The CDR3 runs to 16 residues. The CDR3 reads CASSARGGRAVNEQFF. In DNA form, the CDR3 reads TGTGCCAGCAGCGCAAGAGGAGGGAGGGCGGTCAATGAGCAGTTCTTC.

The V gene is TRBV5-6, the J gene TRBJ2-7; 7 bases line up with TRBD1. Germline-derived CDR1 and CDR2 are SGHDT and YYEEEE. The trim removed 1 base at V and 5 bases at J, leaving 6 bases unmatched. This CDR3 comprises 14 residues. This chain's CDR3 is CASSLSRGWHEQYF. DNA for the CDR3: TGTGCCAGCAGCTTGAGCAGGGGGTGGCACGAGCAGTACTTC.

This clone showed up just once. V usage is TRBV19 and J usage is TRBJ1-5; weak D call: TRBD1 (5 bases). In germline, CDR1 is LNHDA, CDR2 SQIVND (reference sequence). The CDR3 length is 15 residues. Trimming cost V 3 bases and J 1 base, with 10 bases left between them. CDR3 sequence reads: CASSMGGMSNQPQHF. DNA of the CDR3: TGTGCCAGTAGTATGGGGGGGATGAGCAATCAGCCCCAGCATTTT.

CDR3 in amino acids: CASSFGQGRTNEKLFF. CDR3 sequence (DNA): TGTGCCAGCAGCTTTGGGCAGGGGAGAACTAATGAAAAACTGTTTTTT. This chain uses TRBV7-9 with TRBJ1-4; maybe TRBD1 (6 bases). The CDR3 totals 16 residues. The V end was cut by 3 bases, the J end by 1 base, with 12 bases between. CDR1 SEHNR and CDR2 FQNEAQ come from the germline V gene (reference sequence).

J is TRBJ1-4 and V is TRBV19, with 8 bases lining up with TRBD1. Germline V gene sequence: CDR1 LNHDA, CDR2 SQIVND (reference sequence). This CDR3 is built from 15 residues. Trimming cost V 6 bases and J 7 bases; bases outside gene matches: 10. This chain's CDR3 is CASSSLPGQGEKLFF. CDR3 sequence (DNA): TGTGCCAGTAGCTCACTACCCGGACAGGGTGAAAAACTGTTTTTT.

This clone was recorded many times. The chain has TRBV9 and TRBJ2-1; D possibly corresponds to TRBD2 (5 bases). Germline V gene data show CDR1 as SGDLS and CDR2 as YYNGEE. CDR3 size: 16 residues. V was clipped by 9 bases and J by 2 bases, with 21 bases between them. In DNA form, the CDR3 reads TGTGCCACCGGCGCTAGGGAGCAACTAACCTACAATGAGCAGTTCTTC. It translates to CATGAREQLTYNEQFF.

The CDR3 region is CASSTSGAVGGYTF. The CDR3 DNA reads TGTGCCAGCAGCACAAGCGGGGCGGTCGGTGGCTACACCTTC. This sequence joins TRBV28 and TRBJ1-2, with D possibly matching TRBD1 (5 bases). This CDR3 is built from 14 residues. V was cut by 6 bases and J by 7 bases, with 18 bases left in between. CDR1 is MDHEN and CDR2 is SYDVKM in the germline V gene.

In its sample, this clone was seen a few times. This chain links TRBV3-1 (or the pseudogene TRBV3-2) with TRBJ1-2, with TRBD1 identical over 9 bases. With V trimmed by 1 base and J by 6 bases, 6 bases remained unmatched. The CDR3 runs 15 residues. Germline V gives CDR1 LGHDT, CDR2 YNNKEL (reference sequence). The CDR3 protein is CASSQGYRGRNGYTF. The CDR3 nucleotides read TGTGCCAGCAGCCAAGGATACAGGGGGCGGAATGGCTACACCTTC.

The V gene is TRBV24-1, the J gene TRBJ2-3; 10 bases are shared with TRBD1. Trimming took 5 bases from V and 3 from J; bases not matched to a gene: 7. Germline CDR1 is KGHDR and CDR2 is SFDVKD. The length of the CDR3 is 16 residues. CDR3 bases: TGTGCCACCAGTGGGGGCCGGGACAGGGGAACAGATACGCAGTATTTT. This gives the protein CATSGGRDRGTDTQYF.

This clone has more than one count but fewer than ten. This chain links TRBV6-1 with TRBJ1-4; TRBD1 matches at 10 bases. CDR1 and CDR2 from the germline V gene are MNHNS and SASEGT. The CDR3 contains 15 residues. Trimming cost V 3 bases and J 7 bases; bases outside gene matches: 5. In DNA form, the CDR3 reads TGTGCCAGCAGTGACAGACAGGGGGCGCGTGAAAAACTGTTTTTT. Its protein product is CASSDRQGAREKLFF.

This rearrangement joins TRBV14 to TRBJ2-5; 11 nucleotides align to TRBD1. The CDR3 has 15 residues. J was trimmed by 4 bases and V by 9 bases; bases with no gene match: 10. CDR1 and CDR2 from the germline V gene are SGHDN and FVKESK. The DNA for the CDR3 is TGTGCCAGTAGTGGACTAGGACAGGGGGCAGAGACCCAGTACTTC. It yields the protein CASSGLGQGAETQYF. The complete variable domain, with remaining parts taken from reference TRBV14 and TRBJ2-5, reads EAGVTQFPSHSVIEKGQTVTLRCDPISGHDNLYWYRRVMGKEIKFLLHFVKESKQDESGMPNNRFLAERTGGTYSTLKVQPAELEDSGVYFCASSGLGQGAETQYFGPGTRLLVL.

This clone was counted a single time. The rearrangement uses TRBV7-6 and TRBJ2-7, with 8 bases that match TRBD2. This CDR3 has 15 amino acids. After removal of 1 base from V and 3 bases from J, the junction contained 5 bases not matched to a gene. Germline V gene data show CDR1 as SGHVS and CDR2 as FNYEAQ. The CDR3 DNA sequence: TGTGCCAGCAGCTTAGTGTCGGGAGGGGACTACGAGCAGTACTTC. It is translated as CASSLVSGGDYEQYF. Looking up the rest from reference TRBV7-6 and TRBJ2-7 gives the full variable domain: GAGVSQSPRYKVTKRGQDVALRCDPISGHVSLYWYRQALGQGPEFLTYFNYEAQQDKSGLPNDRFSAERPEGSISTLTIQRTEQRDSAMYRCASSLVSGGDYEQYFGPGTRLTVT.

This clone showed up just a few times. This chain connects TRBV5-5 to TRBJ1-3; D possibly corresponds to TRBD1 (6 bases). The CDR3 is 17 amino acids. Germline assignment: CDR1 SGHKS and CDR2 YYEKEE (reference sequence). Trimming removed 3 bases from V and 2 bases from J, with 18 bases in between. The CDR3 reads CASSSRFTGLTGNTIYF. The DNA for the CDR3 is TGTGCCAGCAGCTCCCGATTTACAGGGCTAACTGGAAACACCATATATTTT.

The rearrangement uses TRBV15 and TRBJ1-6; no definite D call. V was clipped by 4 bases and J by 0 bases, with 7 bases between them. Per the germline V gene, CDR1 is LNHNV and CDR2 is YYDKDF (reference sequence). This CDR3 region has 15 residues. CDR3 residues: CATSISSSYNSPLHF. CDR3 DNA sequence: TGTGCCACCAGCATCTCGAGCTCCTATAATTCACCCCTCCACTTT.